Shown below are 2 T cell receptor beta chains from a single sample sequenced in a study of post-analysis software for immune sequencing data. The study's findings and limits: Comparison of patients with controls showed 4 to 6 TRBV segments more frequent in patients, TRBV5-6, TRBV5-1 and TRBV20-1 among them.

For these TCRs, the target antigens are not known. Built from TCR beta cDNA, the libraries had unique molecular identifiers in them. In TCRdb, the PCR reads were re-called with MiXCR into one record per CDR3 protein. This sample has approximately 730,000 distinct CDR3 sequences, with roughly 46% found just once. Sequenced material: blood. These receptors were taken from a girl between 5 and 17 years old with multiple sclerosis.

The J gene is TRBJ2-5, the V gene TRBV20-1; TRBD2 might be the D (6 bases). The germline V gene has CDR1 DFQATT and CDR2 SNEGSKA (reference sequence). There are 15 residues in the CDR3. Trimming removed 3 bases at V and 1 base at J, with 15 bases between. The CDR3 sequence is CSARSGGEIQETQYF. The CDR3 region has the DNA TGCAGTGCTAGGTCCGGCGGGGAAATCCAAGAGACCCAGTACTTC.

The chain recombines TRBV6-5 with TRBJ2-1, with D unresolved. V was pared by 4 bases and J by 4 bases, with 8 bases between. Germline CDR1 MNHEY, CDR2 SVGAGI. The CDR3 sequence is 13 residues long. CDR3 sequence reads: CASSFSDYNEQFF. The CDR3 DNA follows: TGTGCCAGCAGTTTCAGTGATTACAATGAGCAGTTCTTC.